This entry is about one T cell receptor (beta chain). Germline V gene lookup returns CDR1 MNHEY and CDR2 SMNVEV (reference sequence). The CDR3 runs 11 residues. The V and J ends lost 6 bases and 4 bases respectively, with 4 bases between them. This sample is drawn from a study of blood T cell repertoires in COVID-19. On the study more broadly: The analysed material was cDNA or gDNA that came from T cells, B-cell-depleted T cells, or PBMCs.

As handled by the study authors: Quantification of nucleated cells was approximated via reference gene primer amplification. The data were produced by immunoSEQ multiplex PCR, yet TCRdb's version contains in-frame clones alone and is incomplete. Clone size and V and J calls were adopted from that table, with D and trimming inferred from the DNA. The data show roughly 480,000 clones, about 88% seen once. The Seattle site enrolled patients during active infection and followed them longitudinally. The receptor comes from a man younger than 30 with COVID-19, enrolled during active disease. This chain connects TRBV27 to TRBJ2-1; D not certain. Sequences were obtained from peripheral blood. Written as DNA, the CDR3 is TGTGCCAGCAGCAAATACAATGAGCAGTTCTTC. Amino acid sequence: CASSKYNEQFF.